The 21 T cell receptor beta chains below were found in one sample sequenced in a study of T cell responses to AZD1222 COVID-19 vaccine. Here immunoSEQ multiplex PCR was the method, and the copy in TCRdb shows in-frame clones only, minus some. The table records around 180,000 clones, around 87% of them present only once. The sequences come from peripheral blood, collected on day 0 of AZD1222 vaccination. The receptors here all came from an adult in good health.

The chain links TRBV6-4 to TRBJ2-3; no definite D call. The V end lost 4 bases, the J end lost 0 bases, and 11 bases lay between the germline ends. CDR1 and CDR2 from the germline V gene are MRHNA and SNTAGT. CDR3 length: 15 amino acids. CDR3 in amino acids: CASSGDVPSTDTQYF. In DNA, the CDR3 is TGTGCCAGCAGTGGAGACGTCCCTAGCACAGATACGCAGTATTTT.

The chain uses TRBV6-1 and TRBJ1-1; weak D call: TRBD1 (5 bases). The CDR3 consists of 13 residues. CDR1 MNHNS and CDR2 SASEGT come from the germline V gene. With 3 bases removed from V and 11 bases from J, the gap between germline ends came to 16 bases. Here the CDR3 reads CASSEDSGAYAFF. CDR3 bases: TGTGCCAGCAGTGAGGATTCCGGGGCGTACGCTTTCTTT.

The chain joins TRBV11-1 to TRBJ2-7, with D possibly TRBD1 on 5 matching bases. This CDR3 has 15 residues. Germline loops: CDR1 SGHAT, CDR2 FQDESV (reference sequence). Between the trimmed V and J ends, which lost 5 bases and 0 bases, there was a span of 14 bases. The CDR3 region is CASSPVMGPSYEQYF. CDR3 DNA sequence: TGTGCCAGCAGCCCAGTTATGGGGCCCTCCTACGAGCAGTACTTC.

V and J are TRBV28 and TRBJ1-2, with TRBD1 matching over 8 bases. The CDR3 runs to 14 residues. After removal of 2 bases from V and 5 bases from J, the junction contained 4 bases not matched to a gene. Germline values: CDR1 MDHEN, CDR2 SYDVKM. The CDR3 spells CASSLGTGDYGYTF. Here the CDR3 DNA reads TGTGCCAGCAGTTTAGGGACAGGTGATTATGGCTACACCTTC.

The genes are TRBV6-6 and TRBJ1-5; 7 positions match TRBD1. The V segment lost 5 bases and the J segment 3 bases; nucleotides outside the gene matches: 7. Germline-derived CDR1 and CDR2 are MNHNY and SVGAGI (reference sequence). This CDR3 contains 15 residues. CDR3 DNA: TGTGCCAGCAGTCCCCGGGACAGATACAATCAGCCCCAGCATTTT. Residues: CASSPRDRYNQPQHF.

The chain links TRBV5-8 to TRBJ2-5, with D uncertain. The germline gives CDR1 SGHTS, CDR2 YDEGEE. V was shortened by 0 bases and J by 7 bases, with 1 base between the two germline ends. The CDR3 consists of 10 residues. This CDR3 reads CASSLGTQYF. DNA for the CDR3: TGTGCCAGCAGCTTGGGGACCCAGTACTTC.

The CDR3 region is CASSVAPGTDTYTEAFF. CDR3 DNA sequence: TGTGCCAGCAGCGTAGCCCCAGGGACAGACACTTACACTGAAGCTTTCTTT. The chain is built from TRBV9 and TRBJ1-1, with 7 bases aligning to TRBD1. CDR3 length equals 17 residues. CDR1 is SGDLS, CDR2 YYNGEE, per germline. The trim removed 0 bases at V and 3 bases at J, leaving 11 bases unmatched.

The V gene is TRBV27, the J gene TRBJ2-7; TRBD2 matches at 9 bases. CDR1 is MNHEY, CDR2 SMNVEV, per germline (reference sequence). The trim removed 6 bases at V and 3 bases at J, leaving 12 bases unmatched. CDR3 length: 16 residues. The DNA of the CDR3 is TGTGCCAGCAGGGCAAGTGGACTAGCGCCCATCTACGAGCAGTACGTC. It is translated as CASRASGLAPIYEQYV.

Comment on this clone: Given the absence of the conserved phenylalanine or tryptophan at the CDR3 end, a read error is likely. The DNA is left out, because the CDR3 cannot be placed on it with certainty; the CDR3 is given as TCRdb lists it. The rearrangement joins TRBV6-2 or TRBV6-3 to TRBJ1-1; TRBD1 is the table's D call, not checked against the DNA. Germline lookup yields CDR1 MNHEY and CDR2 SVGEGT. The CDR3 is made up of 11 amino acids, end residues included. The chain's CDR3 is CASSFPGHCIL.

V gene TRBV6-1 combines with J gene TRBJ2-3; D might be TRBD1 (5 bases). The V and J ends lost 2 bases and 4 bases respectively, with 10 bases between them. CDR3 size: 14 residues. Germline CDR1 is MNHNS and CDR2 is SASEGT. The CDR3 spells CASSETLGPDTQYF. In DNA, the CDR3 is TGTGCCAGCAGTGAAACCTTGGGGCCAGATACGCAGTATTTT.

This rearrangement joins TRBV25-1 to TRBJ2-3; perhaps D is TRBD1 or TRBD2 (5 bases each). V was trimmed by 1 base and J by 4 bases, leaving 15 bases between them. The CDR3 loop spans 16 amino acids. Germline V gene data show CDR1 as MGHDK and CDR2 as SYGVNS. CDR3 in DNA: TGTGCCAGCAGTGAATTCGGGACCGGTCCCGCAGATACGCAGTATTTT. Encoded protein: CASSEFGTGPADTQYF.

The V and J genes are TRBV3-1 (or the pseudogene TRBV3-2) and TRBJ1-2; a possible D gene is TRBD1 (5 bases). The CDR3 runs to 16 residues. Germline CDR1 is LGHDT and CDR2 is YNNKEL (reference sequence). V was trimmed by 2 bases and J by 8 bases, leaving 21 bases between them. CDR3 in amino acids: CASSQTRGKPTWGYTF. The CDR3 nucleotides are TGTGCCAGCAGCCAAACAAGGGGAAAGCCCACCTGGGGCTACACCTTC.

This clone was seen once. The J gene is TRBJ1-2, the V gene TRBV29-1; the match to TRBD1 covers 7 bases. Germline CDR1 SQVTM, CDR2 ANQGSEA. The CDR3 sequence is 11 residues long. J lost 3 bases, V lost 7 bases, and 2 bases had no gene match. This chain's CDR3 is CSARGDYGYTF. Here the CDR3 DNA reads TGCAGCGCCAGGGGGGACTATGGCTACACCTTC.

The chain is built from TRBV27 and TRBJ2-6; D not certain. Germline V lookup: CDR1 MNHEY, CDR2 SMNVEV (reference sequence). The CDR3 extends over 13 amino acids. Trimming took off 6 bases at V and 2 bases at J, with 5 bases between the two ends. The chain's CDR3 is CASRPTGANVLTF. Written as DNA, the CDR3 is TGTGCCAGCAGACCGACTGGGGCCAACGTCCTGACTTTC.

The J gene is TRBJ2-7, the V gene TRBV20-1, with 9 bases identical to TRBD2. The CDR3 has 11 amino acids. CDR1 and CDR2 (germline): DFQATT, SNEGSKA (reference sequence). The trim removed 4 bases at V and 7 bases at J, leaving 2 bases unmatched. The CDR3 DNA reads as TGCAGTGCTATGACTAGCGGAGAGCAGTACGTC. Translation gives CSAMTSGEQYV.

The rearrangement uses TRBV19 and TRBJ1-5; the D gene is possibly TRBD1 (6 bases). CDR3 length equals 14 residues. Germline CDR1 is LNHDA and CDR2 is SQIVND (reference sequence). V lost 5 bases and J 6 bases, leaving 14 bases between the germline ends. CDR3 residues: CASSHREMGQPQHF. The CDR3 nucleotides are TGTGCCAGTAGTCACAGGGAAATGGGTCAGCCCCAGCATTTT.

This chain links TRBV4-2 with TRBJ2-2; 12 nucleotides line up with TRBD2. From germline, CDR1 is LGHNA and CDR2 YNFKEQ. The CDR3 is 16 amino acids. V dropped 5 bases and J dropped 0; count of bases not matched to a gene: 1. The CDR3 loop reads CASSASGGANTGELFF. CDR3 nucleotide sequence: TGTGCCAGCAGCGCTAGCGGGGGGGCGAACACCGGGGAGCTGTTTTTT.

The sample holds one count of this clone. V gene TRBV19 combines with J gene TRBJ2-7; 7 positions match TRBD1. CDR1 is LNHDA and CDR2 is SQIVND in the germline V gene (reference sequence). After removal of 5 bases from V and 2 bases from J, the junction contained 3 bases not matched to a gene. The CDR3 covers 13 residues. DNA of the CDR3: TGTGCCAGTAGTGCCACAGGGGCCTACGAGCAGTACTTC. It translates to CASSATGAYEQYF.

The CDR3, as DNA: TGTGCCAGCAGCTTGGGGACAGTCTACGAGCAGTACTTC. It translates to CASSLGTVYEQYF. V usage is TRBV5-6 and J usage is TRBJ2-7, with a weak D call TRBD1 (6 bases). V was pared by 0 bases and J by 3 bases, with 7 bases between. CDR1 and CDR2 (germline): SGHDT, YYEEEE. The CDR3 runs to 13 residues.

This chain links TRBV5-1 with TRBJ2-3, with D unclear. V was pared by 4 bases and J by 2 bases, with 8 bases between. This CDR3 is built from 13 residues. Germline V gene lookup returns CDR1 SGHRS and CDR2 YFSETQ. The CDR3: CASSTIATDTQYF. The DNA for the CDR3 is TGCGCCAGCAGCACAATAGCCACAGATACGCAGTATTTT.

This clone was recorded only once. The V gene is TRBV3-1 (or the pseudogene TRBV3-2), the J gene TRBJ1-1, with D tentatively TRBD1 (5 bases). CDR1 LGHDT and CDR2 YNNKEL come from the germline V gene (reference sequence). Trimming pared 4 bases from V and 6 bases from J, leaving 21 bases between. The CDR3 runs 16 residues. CDR3 bases: TGTGCCAGCAGCCCCCCCTCAGGGTTCGCGGTCGCTGAAGCTTTCTTT. Protein: CASSPPSGFAVAEAFF.